This entry features one T cell receptor (beta chain) sequence. TCRdb's table, derived via immunoSEQ multiplex PCR, lists solely in-frame clones and lacks some. The sample has just over 650,000 clones, 90% seen once; the top ten hold about 0.24%. This entry comes from a study of blood T cell repertoires in COVID-19. Study summary: Whether acute or convalescent, the COVID-19 samples came from the United States, Italy and Spain.

The sequenced material came from peripheral blood. The clonotype was recovered from a woman aged 18-29 years with acute or convalescent COVID-19.

The CDR3 DNA follows: TGTGCCAGTAGTTGGATGACAGGGGATAGCAATCAGCCCCAGCATTTT. This sequence encodes CASSWMTGDSNQPQHF. The chain recombines TRBV19 with TRBJ1-5; 8 positions match TRBD1. CDR1 and CDR2 from the germline V gene are LNHDA and SQIVND (reference sequence). Losses at the gene ends were 5 bases for V and 0 bases for J; bases not matched to a gene: 6. The CDR3 is 16 residues long.